A selection of T cell receptor beta chains follows, all from one sample in a study of blood T cell repertoires in COVID-19. Clones were sequenced by immunoSEQ multiplex PCR, and TCRdb holds only the in-frame ones, with some missing. The sample lists hundreds of thousands of clones, 80% to 90% occurring once. The specimen was PBMCs or T cells enriched from blood (not recorded which). Receptors were obtained from a man aged 18 to 30 who had recovered from COVID-19. Each CDR3 is given with its conserved first and last residue. Fields, in order: CDR3 DNA, CDR3 protein, D gene, V gene, clone size, J gene. The D gene is left open where the match is weak. A row's size may be missing; if present it is once, few, many or a size class.

cdr3_nt: TGTGCCAGCAGCTTGGAACTAGATAAAGGATGGAGGCCCGAGCAGTACTTC
cdr3_aa: CASSLELDKGWRPEQYF
d_call: .
v_call: TRBV5-6
clone_size: .
j_call: TRBJ2-7

cdr3_nt: TGTGCCAGCAGCTTAGTTCTCCGCCGGACAGGGTACACTGAAGCTTTCTTT
cdr3_aa: CASSLVLRRTGYTEAFF
d_call: TRBD1
v_call: TRBV13
clone_size: .
j_call: TRBJ1-1

cdr3_nt: TGTGCCAGCAGTCCGACGACAGCAACTAACTATGGCTACACCTTC
cdr3_aa: CASSPTTATNYGYTF
d_call: .
v_call: TRBV6-5
clone_size: .
j_call: TRBJ1-2

cdr3_nt: TGTGCCAGCAGCGTAGGGACTAGCGGGGCCGGGGAGACGCAGTATTTT
cdr3_aa: CASSVGTSGAGETQYF
d_call: TRBD2
v_call: TRBV9
clone_size: .
j_call: TRBJ2-3

cdr3_nt: TGCGCCAGCAGCCCCCTGACAGGCATGAACACTGAAGCTTTCTTT
cdr3_aa: CASSPLTGMNTEAFF
d_call: .
v_call: TRBV5-1
clone_size: once
j_call: TRBJ1-1

cdr3_nt: TGCGCCAGCAGCCACCTACAGGGGGCCGCCGATGAGCAGTTCTTC
cdr3_aa: CASSHLQGAADEQFF
d_call: TRBD1
v_call: TRBV4-3
clone_size: .
j_call: TRBJ2-1

cdr3_nt: TGTGCCAGCAGTTCGGGACAGGGAGATCAGCCCCAGCATTTT
cdr3_aa: CASSSGQGDQPQHF
d_call: TRBD1
v_call: TRBV28
clone_size: .
j_call: TRBJ1-5

cdr3_nt: TGTGCCAGCAGCCAAGGGGAGGCAGCCGGGGAGCTGTTTTTT
cdr3_aa: CASSQGEAAGELFF
d_call: .
v_call: TRBV3-1/TRBV3-2
clone_size: .
j_call: TRBJ2-2

cdr3_nt: TGTGCCAGCAGCTTAGACAATTTTCAGCCCCAGCATTTT
cdr3_aa: CASSLDNFQPQHF
d_call: .
v_call: TRBV7-9
clone_size: .
j_call: TRBJ1-5

cdr3_nt: TGTGCCAGCAGCCCCGCCCTCTCCAGCGGGAGCAACATTCAGTACTTC
cdr3_aa: CASSPALSSGSNIQYF
d_call: TRBD2
v_call: TRBV4-2
clone_size: .
j_call: TRBJ2-4

cdr3_nt: TGTGCCACCAGCAGAACCTCGCGGGGGGTCACCGGGGAGCTGTTTTTT
cdr3_aa: CATSRTSRGVTGELFF
d_call: TRBD2
v_call: TRBV15
clone_size: .
j_call: TRBJ2-2

cdr3_nt: TGTGCCAGCAGTCGTGGTTCCTCGGATGGCTACACCTTC
cdr3_aa: CASSRGSSDGYTF
d_call: .
v_call: TRBV28
clone_size: .
j_call: TRBJ1-2